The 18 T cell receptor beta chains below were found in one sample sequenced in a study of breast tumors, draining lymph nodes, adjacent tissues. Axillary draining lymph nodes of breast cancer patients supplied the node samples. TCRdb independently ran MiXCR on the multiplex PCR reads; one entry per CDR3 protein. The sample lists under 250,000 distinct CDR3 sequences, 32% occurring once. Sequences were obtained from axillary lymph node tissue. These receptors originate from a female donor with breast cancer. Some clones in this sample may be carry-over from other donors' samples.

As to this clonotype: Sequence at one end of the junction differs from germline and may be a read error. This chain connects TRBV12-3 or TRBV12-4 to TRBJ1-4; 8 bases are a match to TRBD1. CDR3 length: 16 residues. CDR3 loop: CTSSRRQGPRNEKLFF. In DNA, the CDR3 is TGTACCAGCAGTCGCCGACAGGGGCCGAGGAATGAAAAACTGTTTTTT.

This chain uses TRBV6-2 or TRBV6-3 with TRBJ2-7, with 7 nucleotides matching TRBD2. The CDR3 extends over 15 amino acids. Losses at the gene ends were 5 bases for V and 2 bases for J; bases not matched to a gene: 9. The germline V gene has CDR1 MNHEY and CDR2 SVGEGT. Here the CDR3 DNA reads TGTGCCAGCAGTCATGGGGGAGCGGGGCCCTACGAGCAGTACTTC. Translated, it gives CASSHGGAGPYEQYF.

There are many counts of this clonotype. The CDR3 protein is CATSRKDGFTDTQYF. CDR3 nucleotides: TGTGCCACCAGCAGAAAGGACGGTTTCACAGATACGCAGTATTTT. This chain links TRBV15 with TRBJ2-3; D is undetermined. The germline V gene has CDR1 LNHNV and CDR2 YYDKDF (reference sequence). CDR3 size: 15 residues. V was pared by 2 bases and J by 2 bases, with 11 bases between. Drawing the rest from reference TRBV15 and TRBJ2-3, the complete variable domain is DAMVIQNPRYQVTQFGKPVTLSCSQTLNHNVMYWYQQKSSQAPKLLFHYYDKDFNNEADTPDNFQSRRPNTSFCFLDIRSPGLGDTAMYLCATSRKDGFTDTQYFGPGTRLTVL.

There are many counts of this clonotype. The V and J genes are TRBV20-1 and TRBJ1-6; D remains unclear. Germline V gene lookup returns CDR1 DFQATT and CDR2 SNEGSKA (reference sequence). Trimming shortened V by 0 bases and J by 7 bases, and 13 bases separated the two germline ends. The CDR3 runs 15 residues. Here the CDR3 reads CSARDPGSLNSPLHF. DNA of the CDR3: TGCAGTGCTAGAGATCCCGGGTCCTTAAATTCACCCCTCCACTTT.

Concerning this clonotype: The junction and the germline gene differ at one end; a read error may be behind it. CDR3 in amino acids: CAASDLGVDGKNIQYF. CDR3 nucleotides: TGTGCCGCCAGTGATTTGGGGGTCGATGGCAAAAACATCCAGTACTTC. This chain connects TRBV24-1 to TRBJ2-4, with D perhaps TRBD1 or TRBD2 (5 bases each). There are 16 residues in the CDR3. The V gene's germline CDR1 is KGHDR and CDR2 SFDVKD.

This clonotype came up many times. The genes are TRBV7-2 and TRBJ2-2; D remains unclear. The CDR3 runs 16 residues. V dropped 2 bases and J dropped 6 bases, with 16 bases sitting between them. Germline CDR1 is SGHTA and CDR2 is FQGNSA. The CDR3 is CASSLIGMGAAGELFF. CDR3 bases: TGTGCCAGCAGCTTAATCGGAATGGGCGCGGCCGGGGAGCTGTTTTTT.

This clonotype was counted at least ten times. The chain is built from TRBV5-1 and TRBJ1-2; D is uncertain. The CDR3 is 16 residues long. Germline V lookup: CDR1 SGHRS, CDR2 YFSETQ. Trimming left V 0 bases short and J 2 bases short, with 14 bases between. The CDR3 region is CASSLGLMEQNYGYTF. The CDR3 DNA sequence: TGCGCCAGCAGCTTGGGGTTAATGGAACAGAACTATGGCTACACCTTC.

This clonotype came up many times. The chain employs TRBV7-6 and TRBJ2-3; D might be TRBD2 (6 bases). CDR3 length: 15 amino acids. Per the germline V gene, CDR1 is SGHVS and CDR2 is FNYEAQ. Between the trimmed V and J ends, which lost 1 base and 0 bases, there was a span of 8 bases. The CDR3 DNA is TGTGCCAGCAGCTTAGGGGGGACTAGCACAGATACGCAGTATTTT. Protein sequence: CASSLGGTSTDTQYF.

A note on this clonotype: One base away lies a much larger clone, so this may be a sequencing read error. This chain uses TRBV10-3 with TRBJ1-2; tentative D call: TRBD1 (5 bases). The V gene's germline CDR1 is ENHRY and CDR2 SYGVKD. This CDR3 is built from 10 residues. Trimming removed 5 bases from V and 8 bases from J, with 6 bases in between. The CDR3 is CAISRTGYTF. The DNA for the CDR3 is TGTGCCATCAGTAGGACAGGCTACACCTTC.

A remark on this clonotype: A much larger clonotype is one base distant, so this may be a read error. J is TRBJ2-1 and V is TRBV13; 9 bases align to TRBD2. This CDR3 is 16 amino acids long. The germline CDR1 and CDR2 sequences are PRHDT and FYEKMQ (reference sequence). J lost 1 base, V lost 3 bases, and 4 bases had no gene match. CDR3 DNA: TGTGCCAGCAGCTTTCTAGCGGGGCCGTCCTACAATGAGCAGTTCTTC. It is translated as CASSFLAGPSYNEQFF.

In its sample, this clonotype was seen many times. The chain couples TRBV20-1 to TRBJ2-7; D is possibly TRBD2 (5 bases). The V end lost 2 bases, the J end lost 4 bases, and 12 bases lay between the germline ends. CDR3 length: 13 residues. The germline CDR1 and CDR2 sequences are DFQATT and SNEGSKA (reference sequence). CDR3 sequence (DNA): TGCAGTGCTAGACCTACTAGTTCTTACGAGCAGTACTTC. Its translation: CSARPTSSYEQYF.

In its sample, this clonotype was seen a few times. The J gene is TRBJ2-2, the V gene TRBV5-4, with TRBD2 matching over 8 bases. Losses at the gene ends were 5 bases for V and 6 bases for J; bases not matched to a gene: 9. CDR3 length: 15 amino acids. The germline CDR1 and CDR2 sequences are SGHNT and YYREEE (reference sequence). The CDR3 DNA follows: TGTGCCAGCAGTCCGACTAGCGCGAGGCCCGGGGAGCTGTTTTTT. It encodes CASSPTSARPGELFF.

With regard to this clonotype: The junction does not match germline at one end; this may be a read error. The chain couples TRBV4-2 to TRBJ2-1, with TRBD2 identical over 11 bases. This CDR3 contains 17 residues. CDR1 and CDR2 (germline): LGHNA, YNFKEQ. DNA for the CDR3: TGTGCCAGCAGCCGGGGACTAGCGGCCTCGATTGACAATGAGCAGTTCTTT. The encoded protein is CASSRGLAASIDNEQFF.

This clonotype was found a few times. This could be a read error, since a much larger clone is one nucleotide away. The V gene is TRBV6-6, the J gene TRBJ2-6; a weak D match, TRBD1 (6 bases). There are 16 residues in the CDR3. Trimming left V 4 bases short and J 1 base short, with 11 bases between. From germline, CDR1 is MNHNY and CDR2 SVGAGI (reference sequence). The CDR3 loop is CASSSPTGSGANVLTF. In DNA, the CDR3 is TGTGCCAGCAGTTCCCCTACAGGGTCTGGGGCCAACGTCCTGACTTTC.

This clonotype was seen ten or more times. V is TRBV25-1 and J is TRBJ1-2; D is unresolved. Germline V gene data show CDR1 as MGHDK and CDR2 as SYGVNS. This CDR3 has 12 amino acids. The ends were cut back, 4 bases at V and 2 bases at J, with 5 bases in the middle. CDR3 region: CASSADNYGYTF. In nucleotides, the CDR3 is TGTGCCAGCAGTGCGGACAACTATGGCTACACCTTC.

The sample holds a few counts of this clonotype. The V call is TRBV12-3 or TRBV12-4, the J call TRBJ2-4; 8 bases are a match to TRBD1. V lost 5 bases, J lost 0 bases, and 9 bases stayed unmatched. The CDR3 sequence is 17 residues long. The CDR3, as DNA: TGTGCCAGCAGTCTTTCTCAGGGGGCCCGAGCCAAAAACATTCAGTACTTC. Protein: CASSLSQGARAKNIQYF.

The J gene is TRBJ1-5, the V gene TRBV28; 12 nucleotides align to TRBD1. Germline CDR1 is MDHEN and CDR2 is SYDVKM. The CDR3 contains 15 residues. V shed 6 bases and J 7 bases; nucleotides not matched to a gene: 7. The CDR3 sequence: CASSRDRGRLQPQHF. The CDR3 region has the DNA TGTGCCAGCAGCCGGGACAGGGGGCGCTTACAGCCCCAGCATTTT.

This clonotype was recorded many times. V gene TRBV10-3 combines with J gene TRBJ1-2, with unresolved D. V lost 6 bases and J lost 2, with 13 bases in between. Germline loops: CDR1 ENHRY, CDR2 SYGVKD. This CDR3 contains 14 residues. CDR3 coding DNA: TGTGCCATCAGCCACCCGACGGAAAACTATGGCTACACCTTC. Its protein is CAISHPTENYGYTF.